This TCR beta chain derives from a study of shared clonotypes between healthy human individuals. On this clone: Its target is not known.

CD45RO-negative, CCR7-positively selected cells formed the naive CD8 fraction, excluding terminally differentiated effector memory CD45RA+ cells. Clones were sequenced by immunoSEQ multiplex PCR, and TCRdb holds only the in-frame ones, with some missing. This sample has roughly 590,000 clones, with about 95% found just once. The V and J ends lost 0 bases and 7 bases, in that order; junction bases with no gene match: 3. The CDR3 runs to 14 residues. The V gene's germline CDR1 is WSHSY and CDR2 SAAADI. Points from the study as a whole: Sequencing depth was predicted to influence how clonotypes are shared among donors. Collection of samples was limited to blood; tissue repertoires likely differ. As a rule, naive subsets had a larger estimated richness than memory subsets.

The receptor was isolated from a woman in her twenties or thirties in good health. The sequenced sample was naive CD8+ T cells sorted from blood. This sequence joins TRBV10-2 and TRBJ2-7; 10 bases agree with TRBD2. This CDR3 reads CASSESLAGREQYF. The CDR3 DNA reads TGCGCCAGCAGTGAGTCACTAGCGGGAAGGGAGCAGTACTTC.